The rows below give T cell receptor beta chains drawn from one sample of a study of technical replicates of blood from several donors. The repertoire was sequenced with immunoSEQ multiplex PCR; TCRdb's copy has only in-frame clones and lacks some. The sample includes 70,000 to 95,000 clones, around 97% seen only once; the top ten take roughly 0.2%. The sample comprised T cells isolated from PBMCs. Receptors originate from a human donor in good health. Both conserved end residues are part of each CDR3. A D gene is named only where the DNA matches it firmly. Part of the rows lack a size; the others show once, few, many or a class for expanded clones.

V	D	size	J	DNA	CDR3
TRBV5-1	TRBD2	.	TRBJ2-7	TGCGCCAGCAGTGGGGTACTAGCGGGAGGGCCCAACGAGCAGTACTTC	CASSGVLAGGPNEQYF
TRBV7-8	TRBD2	.	TRBJ2-7	TGTGCCAGCAGCGCCCCTCACGGGGGGTCCTACGAGCAGTACTTC	CASSAPHGGSYEQYF
TRBV10-2	.	once	TRBJ2-7	TGCGCCAGCGCAACTAACGACGGATCATCCTACGAGCAGTACTTC	CASATNDGSSYEQYF
TRBV7-2	.	.	TRBJ2-3	TGTGCCAGCAGCTTATTCTACGGGACACGAGCCCTCACAGATACGCAGTATTTT	CASSLFYGTRALTDTQYF
TRBV18	.	.	TRBJ1-4	TGTGCCAGCTCACCAGGCGGGGGCGCGGCGGAAAAACTGTTTTTT	CASSPGGGAAEKLFF
TRBV11-3	TRBD2	.	TRBJ2-5	TGTGCCAGCAGCCACGGGACTAGCGGGGGAGAGACCCAGTACTTC	CASSHGTSGGETQYF
TRBV27	.	.	TRBJ2-7	TGTGCCAGCAGAAAATTCGACAGCGTCCCTCCCTACGAGCAGTACTTC	CASRKFDSVPPYEQYF
TRBV10-2	.	.	TRBJ2-7	TGCGCCAGCAGTGAGTCGGGCCAGTTCTACGAGCAGTACTTC	CASSESGQFYEQYF
TRBV7-9	.	.	TRBJ2-1	TGTGCCAGCAGCCTAACGAGTGAGCAGTTCTTC	CASSLTSEQFF
TRBV10-3	TRBD1	.	TRBJ1-2	TGTGCCGCGGAATCCGGGACAGCAGGCTATGGCTACACCTTC	CAAESGTAGYGYTF
TRBV27	.	.	TRBJ2-7	TGTGCCAGCAGTTTATCTTGGCAGGGCTACGAGCAGTACTTC	CASSLSWQGYEQYF
TRBV11-2	.	.	TRBJ2-1	TGTGCCAGCAGCTTAGTATCAGGGTTCGATGAGCAGTTCTTC	CASSLVSGFDEQFF
TRBV5-1	TRBD1	.	TRBJ2-7	TGCGCCAGCAGCTTGACCCAGGGGGCGCAGTACTTC	CASSLTQGAQYF